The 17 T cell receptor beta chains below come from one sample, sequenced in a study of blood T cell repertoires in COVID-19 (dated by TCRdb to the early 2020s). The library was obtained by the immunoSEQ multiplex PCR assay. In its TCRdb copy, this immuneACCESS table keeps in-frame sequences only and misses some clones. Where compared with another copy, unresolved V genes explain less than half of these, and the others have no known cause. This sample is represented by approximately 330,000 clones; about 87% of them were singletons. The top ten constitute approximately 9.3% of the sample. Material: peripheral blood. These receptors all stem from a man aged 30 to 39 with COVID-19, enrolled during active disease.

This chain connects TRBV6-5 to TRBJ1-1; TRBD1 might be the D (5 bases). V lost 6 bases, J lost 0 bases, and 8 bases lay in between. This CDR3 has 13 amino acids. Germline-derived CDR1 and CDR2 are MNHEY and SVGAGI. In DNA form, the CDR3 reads TGTGCCAGCAGCCGACAGTTGAACACTGAAGCTTTCTTT. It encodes CASSRQLNTEAFF.

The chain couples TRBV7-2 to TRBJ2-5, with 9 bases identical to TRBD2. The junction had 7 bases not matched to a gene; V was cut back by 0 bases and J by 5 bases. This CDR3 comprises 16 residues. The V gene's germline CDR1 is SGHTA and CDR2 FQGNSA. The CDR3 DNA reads TGTGCCAGCAGCTTAGCGGCAGCGGGGGGCGGCGAGACCCAGTACTTC. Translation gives CASSLAAAGGGETQYF.

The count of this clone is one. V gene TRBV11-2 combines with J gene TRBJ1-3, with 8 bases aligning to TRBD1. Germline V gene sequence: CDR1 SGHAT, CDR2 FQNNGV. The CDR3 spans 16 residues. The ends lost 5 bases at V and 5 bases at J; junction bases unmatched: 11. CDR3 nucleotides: TGTGCCAGCAGCCAGACAGGGGACAGGACCCGAAACACCATATATTTT. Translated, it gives CASSQTGDRTRNTIYF.

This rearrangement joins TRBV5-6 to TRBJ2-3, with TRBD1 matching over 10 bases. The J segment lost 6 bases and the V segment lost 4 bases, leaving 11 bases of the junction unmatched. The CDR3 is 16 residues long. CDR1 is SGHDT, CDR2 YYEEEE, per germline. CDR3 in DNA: TGTGCCAGCAGCACCCTCGACAGGGGGCGGATGGATACGCAGTATTTT. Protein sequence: CASSTLDRGRMDTQYF. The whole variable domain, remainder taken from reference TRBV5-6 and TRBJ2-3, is DAGVTQSPTHLIKTRGQQVTLRCSPKSGHDTVSWYQQALGQGPQFIFQYYEEEERQRGNFPDRFSGHQFPNYSSELNVNALLLGDSALYLCASSTLDRGRMDTQYFGPGTRLTVL.

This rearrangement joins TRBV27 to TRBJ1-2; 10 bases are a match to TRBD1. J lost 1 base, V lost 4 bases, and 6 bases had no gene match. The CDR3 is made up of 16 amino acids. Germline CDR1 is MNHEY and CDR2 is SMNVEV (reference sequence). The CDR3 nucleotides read TGTGCCAGCAGTTCCGGGACAGGGGCGCTTAACTATGGCTACACCTTC. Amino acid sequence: CASSSGTGALNYGYTF.

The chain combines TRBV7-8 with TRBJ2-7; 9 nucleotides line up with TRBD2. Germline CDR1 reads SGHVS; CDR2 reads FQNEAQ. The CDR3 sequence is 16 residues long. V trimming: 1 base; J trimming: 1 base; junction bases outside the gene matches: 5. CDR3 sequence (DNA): TGTGCCAGCAGCTTAGGGGTCCTAGCGGGGTCCTACGAGCAGTACTTC. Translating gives CASSLGVLAGSYEQYF.

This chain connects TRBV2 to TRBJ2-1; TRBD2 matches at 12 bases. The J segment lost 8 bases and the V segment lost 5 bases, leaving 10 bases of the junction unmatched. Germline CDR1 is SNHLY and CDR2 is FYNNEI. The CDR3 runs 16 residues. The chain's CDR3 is CASSSSLGLAGYEQFF. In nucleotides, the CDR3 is TGTGCCAGCAGTTCCTCCTTAGGACTAGCGGGGTATGAGCAGTTCTTC.

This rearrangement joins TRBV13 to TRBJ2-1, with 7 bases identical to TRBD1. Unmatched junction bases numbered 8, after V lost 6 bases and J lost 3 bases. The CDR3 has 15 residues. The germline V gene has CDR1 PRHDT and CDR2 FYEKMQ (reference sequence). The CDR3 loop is CASSREAGGYNEQFF. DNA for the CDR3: TGTGCCAGCAGTCGAGAGGCAGGGGGCTACAATGAGCAGTTCTTC.

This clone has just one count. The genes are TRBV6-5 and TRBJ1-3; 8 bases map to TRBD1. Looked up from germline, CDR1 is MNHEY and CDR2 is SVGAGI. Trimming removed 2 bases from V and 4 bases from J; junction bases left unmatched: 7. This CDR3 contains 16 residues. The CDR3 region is CASSYHTGGKGNTIYF. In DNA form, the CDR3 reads TGTGCCAGCAGTTACCACACAGGGGGGAAAGGAAACACCATATATTTT.

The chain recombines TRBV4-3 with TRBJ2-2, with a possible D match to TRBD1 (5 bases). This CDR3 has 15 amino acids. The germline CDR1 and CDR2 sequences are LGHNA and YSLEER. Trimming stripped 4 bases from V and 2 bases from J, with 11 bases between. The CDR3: CASSRLTENTGELFF. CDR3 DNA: TGCGCCAGCAGCCGCTTGACAGAAAACACCGGGGAGCTGTTTTTT.

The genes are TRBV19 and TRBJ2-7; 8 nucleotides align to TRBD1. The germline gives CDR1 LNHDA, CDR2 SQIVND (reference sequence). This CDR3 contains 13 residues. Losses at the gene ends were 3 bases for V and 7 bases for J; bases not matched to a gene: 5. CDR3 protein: CASSMAGGEEQYF. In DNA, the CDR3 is TGTGCCAGTAGTATGGCAGGGGGCGAGGAGCAGTACTTC.

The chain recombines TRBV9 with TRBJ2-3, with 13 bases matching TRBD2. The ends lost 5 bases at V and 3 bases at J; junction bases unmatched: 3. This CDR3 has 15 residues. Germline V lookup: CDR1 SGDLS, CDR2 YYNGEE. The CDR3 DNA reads TGTGCCAGCAGAAAGACTAGCGGGAGGACAGATACGCAGTATTTT. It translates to CASRKTSGRTDTQYF.

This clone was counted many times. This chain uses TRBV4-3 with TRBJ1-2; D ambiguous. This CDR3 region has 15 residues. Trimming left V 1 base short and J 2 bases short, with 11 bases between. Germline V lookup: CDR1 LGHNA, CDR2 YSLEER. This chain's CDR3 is CASSQARYANYGYTF. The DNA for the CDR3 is TGCGCCAGCAGCCAAGCGAGATACGCCAACTATGGCTACACCTTC.

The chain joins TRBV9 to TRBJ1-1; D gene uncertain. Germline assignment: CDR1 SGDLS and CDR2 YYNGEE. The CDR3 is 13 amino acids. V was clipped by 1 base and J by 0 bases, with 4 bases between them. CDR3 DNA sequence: TGTGCCAGCAGCGTAATCTTGAACACTGAAGCTTTCTTT. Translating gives CASSVILNTEAFF.

The CDR3 nucleotides read TGTGCCAGCACTTCTAGCGGGAGAGCCAAAAACATTCAGTACTTC. Its translation: CASTSSGRAKNIQYF. The chain joins TRBV25-1 to TRBJ2-4, with 10 bases that match TRBD2. V gave up 7 bases and J gave up 0 bases; unmatched junction bases: 3. The CDR3 has 15 residues. CDR1 is MGHDK, CDR2 SYGVNS, per germline.

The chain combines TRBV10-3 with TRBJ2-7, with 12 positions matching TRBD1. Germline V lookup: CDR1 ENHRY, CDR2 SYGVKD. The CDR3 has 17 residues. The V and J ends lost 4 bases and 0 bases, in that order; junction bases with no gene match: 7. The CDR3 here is CAISGSGTGGFSYEQYF. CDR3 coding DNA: TGTGCCATCAGTGGCTCCGGGACAGGGGGCTTCTCCTACGAGCAGTACTTC.

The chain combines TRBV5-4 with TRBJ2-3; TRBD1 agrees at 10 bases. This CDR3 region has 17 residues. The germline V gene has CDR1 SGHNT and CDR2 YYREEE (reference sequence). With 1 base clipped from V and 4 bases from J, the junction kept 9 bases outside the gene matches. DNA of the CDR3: TGTGCCAGCAGCTTGCCCCTGGGACAGGGGAGGCCAGATACGCAGTATTTT. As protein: CASSLPLGQGRPDTQYF.